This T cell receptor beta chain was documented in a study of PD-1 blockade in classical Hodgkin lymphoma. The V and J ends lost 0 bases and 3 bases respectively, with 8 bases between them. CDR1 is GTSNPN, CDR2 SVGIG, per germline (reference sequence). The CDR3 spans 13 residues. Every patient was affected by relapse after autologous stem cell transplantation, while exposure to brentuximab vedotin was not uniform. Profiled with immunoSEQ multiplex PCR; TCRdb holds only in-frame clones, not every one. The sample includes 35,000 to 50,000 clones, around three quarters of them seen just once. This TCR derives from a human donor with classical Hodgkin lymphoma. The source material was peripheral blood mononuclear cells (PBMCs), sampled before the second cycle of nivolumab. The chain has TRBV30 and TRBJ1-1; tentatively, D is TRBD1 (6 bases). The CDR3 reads CAWSVRTDTEAFF. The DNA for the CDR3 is TGTGCCTGGAGTGTAAGGACAGACACTGAAGCTTTCTTT.